The rows below give T cell receptor beta chains drawn from one sample of a study of cytomegalovirus exposure and HLA in healthy donors. Here immunoSEQ multiplex PCR was the method, and the copy in TCRdb shows in-frame clones only, minus some. The repertoire holds about 140,000 clones, with more than 60% as singletons. Sequenced sample: PBMCs. These receptors were obtained from a man between 40 and 49 years old in good health and CMV-seronegative. CDR3s include the opening cysteine and the closing phenylalanine or tryptophan. D genes are given only for firm matches. Some rows have no size entry. The others give once, few or many, or a class for an expanded clone.

j_call clone_size v_call d_call cdr3_nt cdr3_aa
TRBJ2-7 NA TRBV5-1 NA TGCGCCAGCAGCCTTACCCCGGTCTACGCGGGGACGTACGAGCAGTACTTC CASSLTPVYAGTYEQYF
TRBJ1-2 NA TRBV7-2 TRBD1 TGTGCCAGCAGCTTGCATTTGGGACAGCACTATGGCTACACCTTC CASSLHLGQHYGYTF
TRBJ2-6 NA TRBV27 TRBD1 TGTGCCAGCAGGGGACAGGCCGACTACTCTGGGGCCAACGTCCTGACTTTC CASRGQADYSGANVLTF
TRBJ1-4 NA TRBV19 NA TGTGCCAGTAGTAAAGGACTTGCACCGGGGAAAAAACTGTTTTTT CASSKGLAPGKKLFF
TRBJ2-1 NA TRBV11-1 TRBD1 TGTGCCAGCAGCTTATTTACAGGGGACAATGAGCAGTTCTTC CASSLFTGDNEQFF
TRBJ2-7 NA TRBV5-8 TRBD2 TGTGCCAGCAGCTTGGTGGGCGGGGGCTCCTACGAGCAGTACTTC CASSLVGGGSYEQYF
TRBJ1-6 NA TRBV13 NA TGTGCCAGCAGCTTAGGGGACACGGAAGGATCACCCCTCCACTTT CASSLGDTEGSPLHF
TRBJ1-2 NA TRBV5-4 TRBD1 TGTGCCAGCAGCTCTCCCGGGACAGAGAATAACTATGGCTACACCTTC CASSSPGTENNYGYTF
TRBJ1-1 NA TRBV9 TRBD1 TGTGCCAGCAGCCCTTCCCGGGACAGGGGGCCTGAAGCTTTCTTT CASSPSRDRGPEAFF
TRBJ2-5 once TRBV7-2 TRBD2 TGTGCCAGCAGCTTAGATGGTGGGGGACTAGGGGAGACCCAGTACTTC CASSLDGGGLGETQYF
TRBJ2-3 NA TRBV21-1 NA TGTGCCAGCGGTATGTATAGAGGTAGCACAGATACGCAGTATTTT CASGMYRGSTDTQYF
TRBJ1-6 NA TRBV30 TRBD1 TGTGCCTGTCCCCCGGAGACAGGGGGTAATTCACCCCTCCACTTT CACPPETGGNSPLHF
TRBJ1-1 NA TRBV7-6 NA TGTGCCAGCAGCTTAGCGCGGGGCGGGGGGGCTGAAGCTTTCTTT CASSLARGGGAEAFF
TRBJ2-3 NA TRBV9 TRBD2 TGTGCCAGCAGCGTAGCTAGCGGGGATCCCACAGATACGCAGTATTTT CASSVASGDPTDTQYF
TRBJ2-7 NA TRBV19 TRBD1 TGTGCCAGTAGTATCGGGACAGGGGCCGCGGGATACGAGCAGTACTTC CASSIGTGAAGYEQYF
TRBJ1-5 once TRBV5-6 TRBD1 TGTGCCAGCAGCTCAAAACAGGGGGCCGCAGGGGATCGGCATTTT CASSSKQGAAGDRHF
TRBJ2-7 NA TRBV6-1 TRBD1 TGTGCCAGCAGTGGCCGGGACAGGGGGCAATACGAGCAGTACTTC CASSGRDRGQYEQYF
TRBJ2-3 NA TRBV4-1 NA TGCGCCAGCAGCCAAGAGGTCGGTGGAGATACGCAGTATTTT CASSQEVGGDTQYF
TRBJ2-1 NA TRBV2 NA TGTGCCAGCAGTGACGAGGAGAGATTCTACAATGAGCAGTTCTTC CASSDEERFYNEQFF
TRBJ2-7 NA TRBV6-5 NA TGTGCCAGCAGTTACTCGGTGACAGTTTGCGAGCAGTACTTC CASSYSVTVCEQYF
TRBJ2-1 few TRBV5-1 NA TGCGCCAGCAGCTTGGACGGTCGCGGGCAGTTCTTC CASSLDGRGQFF
TRBJ2-5 NA TRBV5-1 NA TGCGCCAGCAGCTGGGAGAGAGGTTTTATGAAGACCCAGTACTTC CASSWERGFMKTQYF
TRBJ2-7 NA TRBV5-1 NA TGCGCCAGCAGCTTAGGGGGACACCTCGGCGAGCAGTACTTC CASSLGGHLGEQYF
TRBJ2-1 once TRBV27 NA TGTGCCAGCAGTCCTTCCCTGGGGGGGGCAGCAAATGAGCAGTTCTTC CASSPSLGGAANEQFF
TRBJ2-7 NA TRBV6-1 NA TGTGCCAGCAGTGAGTCTTTTACATTGGAGCAGTACTTC CASSESFTLEQYF
TRBJ2-3 NA TRBV7-3 NA TGTGCCAGCAGCTTAAAGGGACAACCAACAGATACGCAGTATTTT CASSLKGQPTDTQYF
TRBJ1-2 NA TRBV10-2 NA TGCGCCAGCAGTGAGTCACGGGGGAACTATGGCTACACCTTC CASSESRGNYGYTF
TRBJ2-7 NA TRBV6-5 NA TGTGCCAGCAGCCAGCGCCCGGGGAGGTTATACGAGCAGTACTTC CASSQRPGRLYEQYF
TRBJ1-3 few TRBV25-1 TRBD1 TGTGCCAGCAGTCCACCCTCCGTGACAGGGGGCGGAAACACCATATATTTT CASSPPSVTGGGNTIYF
TRBJ2-4 NA TRBV27 NA TGTGCCAGCAGGACCTTAGCAACCAAAAACATTCAGTACTTC CASRTLATKNIQYF
TRBJ1-2 NA TRBV5-1 TRBD1 TGCGCCAGCAGCTTGGTGCGGGGCCGGGACAGGGATGGTGGCTACACCTTC CASSLVRGRDRDGGYTF
TRBJ2-5 NA TRBV5-6 NA TGTGCCAGCAGCCGGCGGGAGACCCAGTACTTC CASSRRETQYF
TRBJ1-5 NA TRBV15 TRBD1 TGTGCCACCAGCAGAGCGCCGGCAGGGGGGAATCAGCCCCAGCATTTT CATSRAPAGGNQPQHF
TRBJ2-2 once TRBV28 TRBD1 TGTGCCAGCAGTTTGGGGTATGGTACAGGGGAAACCGGGGAGCTGTTTTTT CASSLGYGTGETGELFF
TRBJ2-7 NA TRBV29-1 TRBD1 TGCAGCGTTGAAGACCGGGCCCTGGGACAGCGCTACGAGCAGTACTTC CSVEDRALGQRYEQYF
TRBJ2-7 NA TRBV5-8 NA TGTGCCACCACAGGGACGGATTCCTACGAGCAGTACTTC CATTGTDSYEQYF
TRBJ1-1 NA TRBV5-6 TRBD1 TGTGCCAGCAGCTTAATCTCCGGGACAGGGAAACGCGAAGCTTTCTTT CASSLISGTGKREAFF
TRBJ1-2 NA TRBV5-1 NA TGCGCCAGCAGCTTGACAGGGCTGACTGGTGGCTACACCTTC CASSLTGLTGGYTF
TRBJ2-7 NA TRBV7-9 TRBD2 TGTGCCAGCAGCCCCACGACTAGCCTGCGGGAGCAGTACTTC CASSPTTSLREQYF